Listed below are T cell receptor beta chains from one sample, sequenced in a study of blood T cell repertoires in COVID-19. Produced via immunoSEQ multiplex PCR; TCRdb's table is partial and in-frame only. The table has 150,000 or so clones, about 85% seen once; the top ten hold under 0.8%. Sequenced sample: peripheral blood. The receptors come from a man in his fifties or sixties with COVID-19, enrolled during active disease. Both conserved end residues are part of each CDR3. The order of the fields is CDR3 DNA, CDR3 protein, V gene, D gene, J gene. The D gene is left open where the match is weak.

TGTGCCATCAGTGAGTCTGGGCAGAGTCAAGAGACCCAGTACTTC	CAISESGQSQETQYF	TRBV10-3	-	TRBJ2-5
TGTGCCAGCTCACCACCAGAGAGGAGACTAGCGGAAGTCACAGATACGCAGTATTTT	CASSPPERRLAEVTDTQYF	TRBV18	TRBD2	TRBJ2-3
TGTGCCATCAGTGAATCAGGGCGTAACTACGAGCAGTACTTC	CAISESGRNYEQYF	TRBV10-3	-	TRBJ2-7
TGTGTTTGTGAGGGCAGGGGGCCTGAAGCTTTCTTT	CVCEGRGPEAFF	TRBV6-5	TRBD1	TRBJ1-1
TGTGCCAGCAGCGGAGCTAGTAACTCCTATAATTCACCCCTCCACTTT	CASSGASNSYNSPLHF	TRBV9	-	TRBJ1-6
TGTGCCAGCAGCTTTATTATGTTTAGAGATCAAGAGACCCAGTACTTC	CASSFIMFRDQETQYF	TRBV7-8	-	TRBJ2-5
TGTGCCACCAGTGCAGCTCCGGGACAGGGGATCCCCTACTATGGCTACACCTTC	CATSAAPGQGIPYYGYTF	TRBV24-1	TRBD1	TRBJ1-2
TGCGCCAGCAGCTTGGTGGGACTAGTGTCCTACAATGAGCAGTTCTTC	CASSLVGLVSYNEQFF	TRBV5-1	TRBD2	TRBJ2-1
TGTGCCAGCAGCCAAAGACTAGCGAACAATGAGCAGTTCTTC	CASSQRLANNEQFF	TRBV3-1/TRBV3-2	TRBD2	TRBJ2-1
TGTGCCAGCAGCCCCAGGGGTAGCAATCAGCCCCAGCATTTT	CASSPRGSNQPQHF	TRBV7-2	-	TRBJ1-5
TGTGCCAGCAGCTGGGACAGGGGCTATGGCTACACCTTC	CASSWDRGYGYTF	TRBV12-3/TRBV12-4	TRBD1	TRBJ1-2
TGTGCCAGCAGCCCAGGACAGGGAAAAAGTCAGCCCCAGCATTTT	CASSPGQGKSQPQHF	TRBV7-9	TRBD1	TRBJ1-5
TGTGCCATCAGCCAGACAGGGATTAAAGATGGCTACACCTTC	CAISQTGIKDGYTF	TRBV10-3	TRBD1	TRBJ1-2
TGTGCCAGCAGCCAAGGGTCAGGACAGGGGAAGGGTGGCTACACCTTC	CASSQGSGQGKGGYTF	TRBV3-1/TRBV3-2	TRBD1	TRBJ1-2